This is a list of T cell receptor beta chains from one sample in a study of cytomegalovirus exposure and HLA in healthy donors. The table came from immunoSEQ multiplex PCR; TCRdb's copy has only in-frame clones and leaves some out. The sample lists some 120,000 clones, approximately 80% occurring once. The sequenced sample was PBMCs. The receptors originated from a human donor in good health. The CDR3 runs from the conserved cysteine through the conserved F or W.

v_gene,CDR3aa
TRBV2,CASIMQGARNTEAFF
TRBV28,CASSLIGTRDEQFF
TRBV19,CASGVAGGYEQFF
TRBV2,CAAKGAPSYNEQFF
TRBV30,CAWSASGNEQFF
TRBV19,CASCPGYSNQPQHF
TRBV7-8,CASSLWEAAYEQYF
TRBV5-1,CASSSLPPTGDYTDTQYF
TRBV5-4,CASSLTRLQNTGELFF
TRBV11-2,CASSSGTASYGYTF
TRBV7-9,CASSLGAGRLASEQFF
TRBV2,CASKGQGGSNQPQHF
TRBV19,CASKIPGIDYGYTF
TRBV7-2,CASSQRDWAANTGELFF
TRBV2,CASRLATGTAQPQHF
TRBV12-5,CASGIARQGKQPQHF
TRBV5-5,CASSAYLNTEAFF
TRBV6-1,CASSEELGREGADTQYF
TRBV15,CATSRHTGGRRNGANGLTF
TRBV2,CASSDDSQGMSTGELFF
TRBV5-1,CASSEGSARGTQYF
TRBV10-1,CASSDSHEQYF
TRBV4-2,CASSRDRVSNYGYTF
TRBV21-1,CASRSTGRAYEQYF
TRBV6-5,CASSSGTSGRKQFF
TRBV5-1,CASTTTGDRTDTQYF
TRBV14,CASSRGLSDTQYF
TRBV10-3,CAIGANYGYTF
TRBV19,CASSIDTAISGNTIYF
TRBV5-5,CASSLDETGLTGELFF
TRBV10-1,CASSGGANYEQYF
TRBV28,CASSLGSAGASYEQYF
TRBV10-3,CAISEGSGYGYTF
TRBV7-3,CASSLLGLAGDNEQFF
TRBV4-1,CASSQETSLRRLSSYEQYF
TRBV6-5,CASSYSRGFGNTIYF
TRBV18,CASSPDRVYEQYF